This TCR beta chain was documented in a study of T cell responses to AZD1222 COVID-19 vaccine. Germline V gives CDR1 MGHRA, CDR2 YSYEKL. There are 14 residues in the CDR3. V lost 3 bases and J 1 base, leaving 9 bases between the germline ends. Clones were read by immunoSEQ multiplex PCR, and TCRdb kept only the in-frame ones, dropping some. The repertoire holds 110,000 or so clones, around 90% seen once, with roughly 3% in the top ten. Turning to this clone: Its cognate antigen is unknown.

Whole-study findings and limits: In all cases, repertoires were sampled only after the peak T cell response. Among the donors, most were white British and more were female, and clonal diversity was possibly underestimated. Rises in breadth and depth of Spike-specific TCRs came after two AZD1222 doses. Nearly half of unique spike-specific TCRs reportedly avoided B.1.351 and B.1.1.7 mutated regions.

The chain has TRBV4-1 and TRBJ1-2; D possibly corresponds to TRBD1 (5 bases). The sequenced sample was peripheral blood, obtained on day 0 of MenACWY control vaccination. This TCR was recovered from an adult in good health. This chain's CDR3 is CASSQVRDNYGYTF. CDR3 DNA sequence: TGCGCCAGCAGCCAGGTCAGGGATAACTATGGCTACACCTTC.